Listed below are T cell receptor beta chains from one sample, sequenced in a study of PD-1 blockade in classical Hodgkin lymphoma. TCRdb keeps only in-frame clones here, not all; method: immunoSEQ multiplex PCR. The profile shows more than 15,000 clones, around 90% of them singletons. Sample: peripheral blood mononuclear cells (PBMCs). The receptors stem from a human donor with classical Hodgkin lymphoma. Both conserved end residues are part of each CDR3. A D gene is named only where the DNA matches it firmly. Some rows mark clone size as missing; the rest say once, few, many or name a class of expanded clone.

V gene: TRBV5-6
J gene: TRBJ2-5
clone size: -
D gene: TRBD1
CDR3 DNA: TGTGCCAGCAGCATTTACAGGGGTTTGGAGACCCAGTACTTC
CDR3 protein: CASSIYRGLETQYF

V gene: TRBV19
J gene: TRBJ2-7
clone size: -
D gene: -
CDR3 DNA: TGTGCCACCAAGCCAGGGGGGCACCTCCGGGACGAGCAGTACTTC
CDR3 protein: CATKPGGHLRDEQYF

V gene: TRBV27
J gene: TRBJ2-1
clone size: -
D gene: -
CDR3 DNA: TGTGCCAGCAGTTTATCGGCGCTCAGGGAGCAGTTCTTC
CDR3 protein: CASSLSALREQFF

V gene: TRBV15
J gene: TRBJ1-5
clone size: -
D gene: -
CDR3 DNA: TGTGCCACCAGCAGAGATTTAAATCAGCCCCAGCATTTT
CDR3 protein: CATSRDLNQPQHF

V gene: TRBV27
J gene: TRBJ2-7
clone size: -
D gene: -
CDR3 DNA: TGTGCCAGCAGTGCCTGGAAGACGGATTATACGATGGAGCAGTACTTC
CDR3 protein: CASSAWKTDYTMEQYF

V gene: TRBV5-4
J gene: TRBJ2-7
clone size: -
D gene: -
CDR3 DNA: TGTGCCAGCAGCTGGGAGGGACACCTATACGAGCAGTACTTC
CDR3 protein: CASSWEGHLYEQYF

V gene: TRBV19
J gene: TRBJ2-6
clone size: -
D gene: TRBD1
CDR3 DNA: TGTGCCAGTACCGAAGGTTTTCAGGGGGCTACAGGGGCCAACGTCCTGACTTTC
CDR3 protein: CASTEGFQGATGANVLTF

V gene: TRBV7-2
J gene: TRBJ2-5
clone size: -
D gene: TRBD2
CDR3 DNA: TGTGCCAGCAGCTCACTAGCGGGAGGTCGAAAGACCCAGTACTTC
CDR3 protein: CASSSLAGGRKTQYF

V gene: TRBV6-5
J gene: TRBJ2-1
clone size: -
D gene: TRBD1
CDR3 DNA: TGTGCCAGCAGTTCCTCCCGACAGGGCAAGCAGTTCTTC
CDR3 protein: CASSSSRQGKQFF

V gene: TRBV11-3
J gene: TRBJ2-1
clone size: -
D gene: -
CDR3 DNA: TGTGCCAGCAGCCAAAAGAGGGATCCTGAGCAGTTCTTC
CDR3 protein: CASSQKRDPEQFF

V gene: TRBV28
J gene: TRBJ2-1
clone size: -
D gene: -
CDR3 DNA: TGTGCCAGCAGCCCCTTAGTTAGGGATGGGGGAGGCTCCTACAATGAGCAGTTCTTC
CDR3 protein: CASSPLVRDGGGSYNEQFF

V gene: TRBV28
J gene: TRBJ2-3
clone size: once
D gene: -
CDR3 DNA: TGTGCCAGCAGTTTCCGTTGGGTCCCGCCAGATACGCAGTATTTT
CDR3 protein: CASSFRWVPPDTQYF

V gene: TRBV4-2
J gene: TRBJ2-5
clone size: -
D gene: TRBD1
CDR3 DNA: TGTGCCAGCAGCCAAGGGGACAGGGGCAGGGAGACCCAGTACTTC
CDR3 protein: CASSQGDRGRETQYF

V gene: TRBV28
J gene: TRBJ1-1
clone size: -
D gene: -
CDR3 DNA: TGTGCCAGCAGTTCCCCTCGTATGAACACTGAAGCTTTCTTT
CDR3 protein: CASSSPRMNTEAFF

V gene: TRBV10-2
J gene: TRBJ2-1
clone size: -
D gene: -
CDR3 DNA: TGCGCCAGCAGTGAGGAGGGATGGGAGCAGTTCTTC
CDR3 protein: CASSEEGWEQFF

V gene: TRBV19
J gene: TRBJ2-1
clone size: once
D gene: -
CDR3 DNA: TGTGCCAGTAGCCATTACCCCGGCTCCTACAATGAGCAGTTCTTC
CDR3 protein: CASSHYPGSYNEQFF

V gene: TRBV13
J gene: TRBJ2-5
clone size: -
D gene: -
CDR3 DNA: TGTGCCAGCAGCTTTCAGCGAGGGACCCAGTACTTC
CDR3 protein: CASSFQRGTQYF

V gene: TRBV7-2
J gene: TRBJ1-1
clone size: -
D gene: -
CDR3 DNA: TGTGCCAGCAGGAGGCAGGTGATGGTGGACACTGAAGCTTTCTTT
CDR3 protein: CASRRQVMVDTEAFF

V gene: TRBV19
J gene: TRBJ2-7
clone size: -
D gene: -
CDR3 DNA: TGTGCCAGTAGTGGGTACCAAGGGTTCTACGAGCAGTACTTC
CDR3 protein: CASSGYQGFYEQYF

V gene: TRBV4-2
J gene: TRBJ2-1
clone size: -
D gene: -
CDR3 DNA: TGTGCCAGCAGCCAAGGGGGGTACAATGAGCAGTTCTTC
CDR3 protein: CASSQGGYNEQFF

V gene: TRBV9
J gene: TRBJ2-2
clone size: once
D gene: -
CDR3 DNA: TGTGCCAGCAGCGTATCCGGGGAGCTGTTTTTT
CDR3 protein: CASSVSGELFF

V gene: TRBV18
J gene: TRBJ2-1
clone size: -
D gene: -
CDR3 DNA: TGTGCCAGCTCAAGTCCGGCGTCCTACAATGAGCAGTTCTTC
CDR3 protein: CASSSPASYNEQFF

V gene: TRBV7-9
J gene: TRBJ2-1
clone size: -
D gene: TRBD2
CDR3 DNA: TGTGCCAGCACCGGAACGGGAGGTAAGGCGAATGAGCAGTTCTTC
CDR3 protein: CASTGTGGKANEQFF

V gene: TRBV9
J gene: TRBJ2-3
clone size: -
D gene: -
CDR3 DNA: TGTGCCAGCAGCGAAGATAGGGACACAGATACGCAGTATTTT
CDR3 protein: CASSEDRDTDTQYF

V gene: TRBV7-8
J gene: TRBJ2-1
clone size: few
D gene: -
CDR3 DNA: TGTGCCAGCAGCTTAGGTGGTTCTGTAGTCAATGAGCAGTTCTTC
CDR3 protein: CASSLGGSVVNEQFF

V gene: TRBV2
J gene: TRBJ2-2
clone size: -
D gene: TRBD2
CDR3 DNA: TGTGCCAGCAGTGAATGGGCGGGAGGGCCTACCGGGGAGCTGTTTTTT
CDR3 protein: CASSEWAGGPTGELFF

V gene: TRBV7-2
J gene: TRBJ2-1
clone size: -
D gene: TRBD2
CDR3 DNA: TGTGCCAGCAGACCCCCGGGGGGGACGAATGAGCAGTTCTTC
CDR3 protein: CASRPPGGTNEQFF

V gene: TRBV11-2
J gene: TRBJ2-3
clone size: -
D gene: TRBD2
CDR3 DNA: TGTGCCAGCAGTCCTAGACTAGCGTTTACAGATACGCAGTATTTT
CDR3 protein: CASSPRLAFTDTQYF

V gene: TRBV9
J gene: TRBJ2-1
clone size: -
D gene: TRBD1
CDR3 DNA: TGTGCCAGCAGCGTAGGGACAGGGGCCTACAATGAGCAGTTCTTC
CDR3 protein: CASSVGTGAYNEQFF

V gene: TRBV10-3
J gene: TRBJ2-7
clone size: -
D gene: TRBD1
CDR3 DNA: TGTGCCATCAAGGCACAGGGGGCGAGCTACGAGCAGTACTTC
CDR3 protein: CAIKAQGASYEQYF

V gene: TRBV9
J gene: TRBJ2-5
clone size: -
D gene: -
CDR3 DNA: TGTGCCAGCAGCGTATCCGGCTATCCCCAAGAGACCCAGTACTTC
CDR3 protein: CASSVSGYPQETQYF

V gene: TRBV11-2
J gene: TRBJ2-7
clone size: -
D gene: TRBD1
CDR3 DNA: TGTGCCAGCAGCTGGAGGACAGGGAAAGGGGACGAGCAGTACTTC
CDR3 protein: CASSWRTGKGDEQYF

V gene: TRBV7-7
J gene: TRBJ2-5
clone size: -
D gene: -
CDR3 DNA: TGTGCCAGCAGCCCGTCGGAGACCCAGTACTTC
CDR3 protein: CASSPSETQYF

V gene: TRBV2
J gene: TRBJ2-2
clone size: -
D gene: -
CDR3 DNA: TGTGCCAGCAGTATCCAGACAACCGGGGAGCTGTTTTTT
CDR3 protein: CASSIQTTGELFF

V gene: TRBV27
J gene: TRBJ1-1
clone size: -
D gene: -
CDR3 DNA: TGTGCCAGCAGTTGGGGACGGACTATAATGAACACTGAAGCTTTCTTT
CDR3 protein: CASSWGRTIMNTEAFF

V gene: TRBV9
J gene: TRBJ2-3
clone size: -
D gene: TRBD2
CDR3 DNA: TGTGCCAGCAGCAAACCGGGACTAATATCTAGCACAGATACGCAGTATTTT
CDR3 protein: CASSKPGLISSTDTQYF

V gene: TRBV28
J gene: TRBJ2-1
clone size: -
D gene: -
CDR3 DNA: TGTGCCAGCAGTACACTCGTGGAGGTGGGGGTCTTC
CDR3 protein: CASSTLVEVGVF

V gene: TRBV9
J gene: TRBJ1-4
clone size: once
D gene: -
CDR3 DNA: TGTGCCAGCAGCCTGGGTCGGGCCACAACTAATGAAAAACTGTTTTTT
CDR3 protein: CASSLGRATTNEKLFF

V gene: TRBV5-1
J gene: TRBJ2-7
clone size: -
D gene: -
CDR3 DNA: TGCGCCAGCAGCGGAAACCGAGGAACCTACGAGCAGTACTTC
CDR3 protein: CASSGNRGTYEQYF

V gene: TRBV23-1
J gene: TRBJ2-1
clone size: -
D gene: TRBD1
CDR3 DNA: TGCGCCAGGAACAGGGGCGGCTACAATGAGCAGTTCTTC
CDR3 protein: CARNRGGYNEQFF

V gene: TRBV10-3
J gene: TRBJ2-2
clone size: once
D gene: -
CDR3 DNA: TGTGCCATCAGTGGGGGGGTCTCGGGCACCGGGGAGCTGTTTTTT
CDR3 protein: CAISGGVSGTGELFF

V gene: TRBV7-2
J gene: TRBJ2-1
clone size: -
D gene: TRBD2
CDR3 DNA: TGTGCCAGCAGCTCTAGGACTAGCGGGAGGGCCCCCAATGAGCAGTTCTTC
CDR3 protein: CASSSRTSGRAPNEQFF

V gene: TRBV28
J gene: TRBJ2-6
clone size: once
D gene: TRBD1
CDR3 DNA: TGTGCCAGCAGTTACCACAGGGGCGCCCGCTCTGGGGCCAACGTCCTGACTTTC
CDR3 protein: CASSYHRGARSGANVLTF

V gene: TRBV5-1
J gene: TRBJ1-1
clone size: few
D gene: -
CDR3 DNA: TGCGCCAGCAGCTTGATTATGGGAACTGAAGCTTTCTTT
CDR3 protein: CASSLIMGTEAFF

V gene: TRBV7-2
J gene: TRBJ2-6
clone size: -
D gene: -
CDR3 DNA: TGTGCCAGCAGCTTGGGAGGTGCTGGGGCCAACGTCCTGACTTTC
CDR3 protein: CASSLGGAGANVLTF

V gene: TRBV7-2
J gene: TRBJ2-1
clone size: -
D gene: TRBD1
CDR3 DNA: TGTGCCAGCAGCTTACAGGGGGCGCCCAATGAGCAGTTCTTC
CDR3 protein: CASSLQGAPNEQFF

V gene: TRBV28
J gene: TRBJ1-5
clone size: -
D gene: -
CDR3 DNA: TGTGCCAGCAGAGGGGCGGCAGCTGGCAATCAGCCCCAGCATTTT
CDR3 protein: CASRGAAAGNQPQHF

V gene: TRBV28
J gene: TRBJ2-1
clone size: -
D gene: -
CDR3 DNA: TGTGCCAGCAGTTTACGGTATGAGCAGTTCTTC
CDR3 protein: CASSLRYEQFF

V gene: TRBV9
J gene: TRBJ1-2
clone size: -
D gene: -
CDR3 DNA: TGTGCCAGCAGCGAAACAGGGCGTAACTATGGCTACACCTTC
CDR3 protein: CASSETGRNYGYTF

V gene: TRBV18
J gene: TRBJ2-5
clone size: -
D gene: -
CDR3 DNA: TGTGCCAGCTCCAGCAGGCGGGCCGATCAAGAGACCCAGTACTTC
CDR3 protein: CASSSRRADQETQYF

V gene: TRBV7-9
J gene: TRBJ2-7
clone size: -
D gene: -
CDR3 DNA: TGTGCCAGCAGCCCTTCTGAATCCTACGAGCAGTACTTC
CDR3 protein: CASSPSESYEQYF

V gene: TRBV27
J gene: TRBJ1-1
clone size: -
D gene: -
CDR3 DNA: TGTGCCAGCAGTTTCCACAGGGCCCGCGGGGAAGCTTTCTTT
CDR3 protein: CASSFHRARGEAFF

V gene: TRBV30
J gene: TRBJ2-3
clone size: -
D gene: TRBD1
CDR3 DNA: TGTGCCTGGAGCCCAACTGGGACAGCTAGCACAGATACGCAGTATTTT
CDR3 protein: CAWSPTGTASTDTQYF

V gene: TRBV6-1
J gene: TRBJ2-3
clone size: -
D gene: TRBD2
CDR3 DNA: TGTGCCAGCAGCGAGCTAGCGGCTAGCACAGATACGCAGTATTTT
CDR3 protein: CASSELAASTDTQYF

V gene: TRBV4-3
J gene: TRBJ2-7
clone size: -
D gene: -
CDR3 DNA: TGCGCCAGCAGCCCGGGCATTACCTACGAGCAGTACTTC
CDR3 protein: CASSPGITYEQYF

V gene: TRBV15
J gene: TRBJ2-5
clone size: -
D gene: TRBD1
CDR3 DNA: TGTGCCACCAGCCCTCCAGGGGGTCCCCAAGAGACCCAGTACTTC
CDR3 protein: CATSPPGGPQETQYF